These 19 T cell receptor delta chains came from one sample sequenced in a study of gammadelta T cells in human blood. TCRdb re-called the RT-PCR reads through CATT. The sample consists of roughly 900 delta-chain clones, 15% to 20% of them appearing once. Specimen: Vgamma9Vdelta2 gamma-delta T cells from fetal blood. The receptors were gathered from a human fetus.

This chain connects TRDV2 to TRDJ3; 9 bases are shared with TRDD3. This CDR3 contains 19 residues. CDR1 is GEAIGNYY, CDR2 EKD, per germline. Trimming cost V 0 bases and J 0 bases; bases outside gene matches: 5. The CDR3 region is CACDTWGIGRSWDTRQMFF. The CDR3 DNA reads as TGTGCCTGTGACACCTGGGGGATAGGCCGCTCCTGGGACACCCGACAGATGTTTTTC.

A note on this clone: This clone may be a read error of a much larger clone one base away. V gene TRDV2 combines with J gene TRDJ3; 8 bases fit TRDD3. TCRdb leaves out the J gene; it was filled in here by matching the DNA to germline. The CDR3 spans 19 residues. In germline, CDR1 is GEAIGNYY, CDR2 EKD. V lost 0 bases, J lost 0 bases, and 6 bases stayed unmatched. Here the CDR3 reads CACDTGGYRSSWDTRQMFF. DNA for the CDR3: TGTGCCTGTGACACCGGGGGATATCGGAGCTCCTGGGACACCCGACAGATGTTTTTC.

A few counts support this clone. It may be a read error: a sequence one base away is much more abundant. The V call is TRDV2, the J call TRDJ3, with 9 bases that match TRDD3. V lost 2 bases and J lost 0; bases outside the gene matches: 7. This CDR3 region has 19 residues. Germline CDR1 GEAIGNYY, CDR2 EKD. The CDR3 DNA follows: TGTGCCTGTGACAAAATGGGGGATAAGAGCTCCTGGGACACCCGACAGATGTTTTTC. This sequence encodes CACDKMGDKSSWDTRQMFF.

This clone is large in the sample. The chain couples TRDV2 to TRDJ3; D perhaps matches TRDD3 (6 bases). From germline, CDR1 is GEAIGNYY and CDR2 EKD. V was clipped by 3 bases and J by 0 bases, with 11 bases between them. The CDR3 length is 17 residues. The CDR3 region is CACDATGSSWDTRQMFF. CDR3 nucleotides: TGTGCCTGTGACGCTACTGGGAGCTCCTGGGACACCCGACAGATGTTTTTC.

This clone ranks as large (0.1 to 1%). The identical CDR3 is also encoded by other nucleotide sequences in the sample. This chain connects TRDV2 to TRDJ2; 10 positions agree with TRDD3. The CDR3 contains 14 residues. With 3 bases clipped from V and 5 bases from J, the junction kept 2 bases outside the gene matches. Looked up from germline, CDR1 is GEAIGNYY and CDR2 is EKD. CDR3 amino acids: CACDVLGDTAQLFF. The CDR3 nucleotides read TGTGCCTGTGACGTACTGGGGGATACAGCACAACTCTTCTTT.

The chain couples TRDV2 to TRDJ3, with 12 bases that match TRDD3. No J segment appears in TCRdb, so it was assigned here by matching the sequence to germline. V trimming: 2 bases; J trimming: 0 bases; junction bases outside the gene matches: 4. The CDR3 consists of 19 residues. Germline V gene data show CDR1 as GEAIGNYY and CDR2 as EKD. The CDR3 nucleotides are TGTGCCTGTGACAAACTGGGGGATACAAGCTCCTGGGACACCCGACAGATGTTTTTC. Translating gives CACDKLGDTSSWDTRQMFF.

By share, this clone ranks as medium-sized. The chain carries TRDV2 and TRDJ2; 12 bases match TRDD3. With V trimmed by 3 bases and J by 5 bases, 9 bases remained unmatched. The germline CDR1 and CDR2 sequences are GEAIGNYY and EKD. CDR3 length: 17 amino acids. This chain's CDR3 is CACDALTTGGYTAQLFF. CDR3 bases: TGTGCCTGTGACGCGCTAACAACTGGGGGATACACAGCACAACTCTTCTTT.

This clone appeared once. A single base separates this from a much larger clone, so it may be a read error. This chain joins TRDV2 and TRDJ3; 12 bases are shared with TRDD3. TCRdb leaves out the J gene; it was filled in here by matching the DNA to germline. The V gene end was trimmed by 4 bases and the J gene end by 2 bases; junction bases not matched to a gene: 5. This CDR3 contains 18 residues. Germline CDR1 GEAIGNYY, CDR2 EKD. CDR3: CACDTGGYYPWDTRQMFF. CDR3 in DNA: TGTGCCTGTGATACTGGGGGATACTACCCCTGGGACACCCGACAGATGTTTTTC.

Notes on this clone: This likely came from a read error, as a far larger clone is one base away. The genes are TRDV2 and TRDJ2, with 11 bases fitting TRDD3. The J gene, not given by TCRdb, was assigned here from a germline match of the nucleotide sequence. The CDR3 covers 19 residues. CDR1 is GEAIGNYY and CDR2 is EKD in the germline V gene. The CDR3 protein is CACDSRGRWGIRETTQLFF. CDR3 sequence (DNA): TGTGCCTGTGACTCGAGGGGCAGATGGGGGATACGAGAGACAACACAACTCTTCTTT.

The count of this clone is one. A far larger clone is just one base off, so this is likely a read error. The chain recombines TRDV2 with TRDJ3; possible D gene TRDD3, 6 bases. Because TCRdb records no J gene, it was assigned here through a match of the DNA to germline. The CDR3 length is 21 residues. Between the trimmed V and J ends, which lost 0 bases and 0 bases, there was a span of 20 bases. The germline CDR1 and CDR2 sequences are GEAIGNYY and EKD. The CDR3 loop is CACDTVLGDTRSSWDTRQMFF. The CDR3 region has the DNA TGTGCCTGTGACACCGTACTGGGAGATACGCGGAGCTCCTGGGACACCCGACAGATGTTTTTC.

This clone ranks as medium-sized. V gene TRDV2 combines with J gene TRDJ3, with TRDD3 matching over 8 bases. Germline V gives CDR1 GEAIGNYY, CDR2 EKD. The junction had 0 bases not matched to a gene; V was cut back by 3 bases and J by 0 bases. This CDR3 is 16 amino acids long. CDR3 nucleotides: TGTGCCTGTGACGGGATACGCTCCTGGGACACCCGACAGATGTTTTTC. Its protein product is CACDGIRSWDTRQMFF.

With regard to this clone: A far larger clone is a single base away, which makes a read error likely. The rearrangement uses TRDV2 and TRDJ3, with 13 bases fitting TRDD3. TCRdb supplies no J gene; here it was assigned by aligning the nucleotide sequence to germline. CDR1 is GEAIGNYY and CDR2 is EKD in the germline V gene. This CDR3 is built from 19 residues. Here the CDR3 DNA reads TGTGCCTGTTACACCACTGGGGGATACGAATCCTGGGACACCCGACAGATGTTTTTC. The encoded protein is CACYTTGGYESWDTRQMFF.

The chain links TRDV2 to TRDJ3; TRDD3 matches at 9 bases. TCRdb supplies no J gene; here it was assigned by aligning the nucleotide sequence to germline. The CDR3 covers 18 residues. The V gene end was trimmed by 2 bases and the J gene end by 0 bases; junction bases not matched to a gene: 4. From germline, CDR1 is GEAIGNYY and CDR2 EKD. CDR3 DNA sequence: TGTGCCTGTGACATACTGGGGGACACCTCCTGGGACACCCGACAGATGTTTTTC. This sequence encodes CACDILGDTSWDTRQMFF.

By proportion, this clone is large. V gene TRDV2 combines with J gene TRDJ3; TRDD3 matches at 11 bases. Germline loops: CDR1 GEAIGNYY, CDR2 EKD. The CDR3 has 19 residues. Losses at the gene ends were 2 bases for V and 0 bases for J; bases not matched to a gene: 5. CDR3: CACDKMGDTSSWDTRQMFF. CDR3 coding DNA: TGTGCCTGTGACAAAATGGGGGATACGAGCTCCTGGGACACCCGACAGATGTTTTTC.

Turning to this clone: Just one base apart from a much larger clone, this may be a read error. V is TRDV2 and J is TRDJ3; weak D call: TRDD3 (5 bases). The J gene is absent in TCRdb and was assigned here via DNA matching to germline. In germline, CDR1 is GEAIGNYY, CDR2 EKD. CDR3 length: 18 residues. Trimming removed 1 base from V and 0 bases from J, with 12 bases in between. CDR3 amino acids: CACDTGIPSSWDTRQMFF. In nucleotides, the CDR3 is TGTGCCTGTGACACAGGGATTCCAAGCTCCTGGGACACCCGACAGATGTTTTTC.

This clone was seen only a few times. One base away lies a much larger clone, so this may be a sequencing read error. This chain joins TRDV2 and TRDJ2, with D possibly being TRDD3 (6 bases). V was trimmed by 0 bases and J by 1 base, leaving 8 bases between them. CDR3 length: 15 residues. Germline V lookup: CDR1 GEAIGNYY, CDR2 EKD. The DNA for the CDR3 is TGTGCCTGTGACACCGGGGGGGATTTGACAGCACAACTCTTCTTT. Translating it yields CACDTGGDLTAQLFF.

In the case of this clone: A read error likely explains this, since a far larger clone differs by one base. The chain has TRDV2 and TRDJ3; 10 positions match TRDD3. TCRdb carries no J gene annotation; the J gene was assigned here by matching the DNA with germline. The CDR3 consists of 18 residues. Germline CDR1 is GEAIGNYY and CDR2 is EKD. This CDR3 is CACDTAGGYSWDTRQMFF. In DNA, the CDR3 is TGTGCTTGTGACACCGCTGGGGGATACTCCTGGGACACCCGACAGATGTTTTTC.

By proportion, this clone is large. The chain combines TRDV2 with TRDJ2; possibly TRDD3 for D (5 bases). Germline-derived CDR1 and CDR2 are GEAIGNYY and EKD. Trimming removed 0 bases from V and 4 bases from J, with 11 bases in between. The CDR3 has 15 amino acids. In DNA, the CDR3 is TGTGCCTGTGACACCGTGGGTACTGGGACAGCACAACTCTTCTTT. Its protein product is CACDTVGTGTAQLFF.

This clone was observed a handful of times. The V call is TRDV2, the J call TRDJ3; D is possibly TRDD3 (6 bases). The J gene, left out of TCRdb, was set here by checking the DNA against germline. The CDR3 has 15 residues. V was shortened by 0 bases and J by 8 bases, with 10 bases between the two germline ends. Germline V gene lookup returns CDR1 GEAIGNYY and CDR2 EKD. DNA of the CDR3: TGTGCCTGTGACACCATAGGGGATCACACCCGACAGATGTTTTTC. It is translated as CACDTIGDHTRQMFF.